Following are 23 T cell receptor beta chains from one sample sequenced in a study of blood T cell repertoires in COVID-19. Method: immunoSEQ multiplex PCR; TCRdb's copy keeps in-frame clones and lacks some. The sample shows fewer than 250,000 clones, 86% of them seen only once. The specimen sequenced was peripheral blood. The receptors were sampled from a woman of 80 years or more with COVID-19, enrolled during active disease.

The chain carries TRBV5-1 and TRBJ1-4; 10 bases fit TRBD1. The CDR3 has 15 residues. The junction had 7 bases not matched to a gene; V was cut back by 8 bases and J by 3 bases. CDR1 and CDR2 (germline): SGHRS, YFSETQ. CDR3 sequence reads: CASSGQGLSNEKLFF. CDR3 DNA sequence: TGCGCCAGTTCGGGACAGGGGTTATCTAATGAAAAACTGTTTTTT. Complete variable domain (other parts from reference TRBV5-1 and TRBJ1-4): KAGVTQTPRYLIKTRGQQVTLSCSPISGHRSVSWYQQTPGQGLQFLFEYFSETQRNKGNFPGRFSGRQFSNSRSEMNVSTLELGDSALYLCASSGQGLSNEKLFFGSGTQLSVL.

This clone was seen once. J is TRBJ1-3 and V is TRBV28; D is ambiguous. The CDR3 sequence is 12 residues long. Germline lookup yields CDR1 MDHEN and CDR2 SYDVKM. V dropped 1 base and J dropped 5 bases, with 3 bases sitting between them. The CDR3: CASSLSRNTIYF. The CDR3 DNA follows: TGTGCCAGCAGTTTATCCAGAAACACCATATATTTT.

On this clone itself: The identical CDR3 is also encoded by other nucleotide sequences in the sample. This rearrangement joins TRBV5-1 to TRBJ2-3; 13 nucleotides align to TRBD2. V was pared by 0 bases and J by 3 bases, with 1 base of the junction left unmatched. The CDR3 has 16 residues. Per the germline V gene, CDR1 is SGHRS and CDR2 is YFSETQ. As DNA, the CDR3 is TGCGCCAGCAGCTTGGGGACTAGCGGGGGAACAGATACGCAGTATTTT. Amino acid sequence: CASSLGTSGGTDTQYF.

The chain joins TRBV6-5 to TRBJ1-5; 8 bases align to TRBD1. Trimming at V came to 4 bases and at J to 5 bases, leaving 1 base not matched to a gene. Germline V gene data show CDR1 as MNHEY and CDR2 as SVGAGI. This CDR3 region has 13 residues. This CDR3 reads CASSSTGDQPQHF. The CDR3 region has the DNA TGTGCCAGCAGTTCGACAGGGGATCAGCCCCAGCATTTT.

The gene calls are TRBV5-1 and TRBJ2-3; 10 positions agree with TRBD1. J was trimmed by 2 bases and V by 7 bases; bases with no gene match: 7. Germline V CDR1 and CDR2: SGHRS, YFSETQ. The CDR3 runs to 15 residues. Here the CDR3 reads CASGGQGGITDTQYF. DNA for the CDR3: TGCGCCAGCGGAGGACAGGGGGGAATCACAGATACGCAGTATTTT. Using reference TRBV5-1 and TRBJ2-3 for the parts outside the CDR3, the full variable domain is KAGVTQTPRYLIKTRGQQVTLSCSPISGHRSVSWYQQTPGQGLQFLFEYFSETQRNKGNFPGRFSGRQFSNSRSEMNVSTLELGDSALYLCASGGQGGITDTQYFGPGTRLTVL.

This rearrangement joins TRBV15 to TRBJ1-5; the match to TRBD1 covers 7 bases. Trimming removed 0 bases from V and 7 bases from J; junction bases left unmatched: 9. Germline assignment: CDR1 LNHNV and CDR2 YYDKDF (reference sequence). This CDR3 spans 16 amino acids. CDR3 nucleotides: TGTGCCACCAGCAGAGAGGCCAGGGGGGTAGACCAGCCCCAGCATTTT. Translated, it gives CATSREARGVDQPQHF.

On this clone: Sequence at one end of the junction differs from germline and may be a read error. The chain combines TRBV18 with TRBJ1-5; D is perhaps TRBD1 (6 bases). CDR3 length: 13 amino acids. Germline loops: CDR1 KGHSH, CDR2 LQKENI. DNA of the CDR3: TGTGCCAGCTCATTTACACAGGGCAACCCCAGTCTTTTT. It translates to CASSFTQGNPSLF.

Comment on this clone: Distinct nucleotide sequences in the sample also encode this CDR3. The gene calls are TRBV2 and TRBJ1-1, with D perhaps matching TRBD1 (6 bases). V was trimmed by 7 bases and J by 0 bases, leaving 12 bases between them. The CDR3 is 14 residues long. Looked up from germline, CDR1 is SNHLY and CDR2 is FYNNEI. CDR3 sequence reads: CASTGGSMNTEAFF. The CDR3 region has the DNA TGTGCCAGCACGGGGGGCTCGATGAACACTGAAGCTTTCTTT.

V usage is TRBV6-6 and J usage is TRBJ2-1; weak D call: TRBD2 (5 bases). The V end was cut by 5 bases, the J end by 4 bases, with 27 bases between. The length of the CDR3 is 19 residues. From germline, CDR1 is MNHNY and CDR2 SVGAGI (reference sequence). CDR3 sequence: CASSPIHHYISGLYNEQFF. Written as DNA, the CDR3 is TGTGCCAGCAGTCCTATACACCACTATATCAGCGGATTGTACAATGAGCAGTTCTTC.

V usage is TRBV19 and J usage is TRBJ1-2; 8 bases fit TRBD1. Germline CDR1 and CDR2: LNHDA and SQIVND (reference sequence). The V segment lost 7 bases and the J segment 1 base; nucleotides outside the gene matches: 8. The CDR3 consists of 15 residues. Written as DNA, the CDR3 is TGTGCCAGTACCGACGGACAGGGAAATAACTATGGCTACACCTTC. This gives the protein CASTDGQGNNYGYTF. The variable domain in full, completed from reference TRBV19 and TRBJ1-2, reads DGGITQSPKYLFRKEGQNVTLSCEQNLNHDAMYWYRQDPGQGLRLIYYSQIVNDFQKGDIAEGYSVSREKKESFPLTVTSAQKNPTAFYLCASTDGQGNNYGYTFGSGTRLTVV.

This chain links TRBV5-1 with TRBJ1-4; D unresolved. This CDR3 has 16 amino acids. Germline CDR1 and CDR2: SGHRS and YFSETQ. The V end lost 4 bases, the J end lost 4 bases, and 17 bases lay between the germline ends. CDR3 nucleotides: TGCGCCAGCAGCCCCAATGGGAGGGCGGGTAATGAAAAACTGTTTTTT. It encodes CASSPNGRAGNEKLFF.

The DNA for the CDR3 is TGTGCCAGCAGGGGGACTAGCGGGGGGAATGAGCAGTACTTC. It translates to CASRGTSGGNEQYF. The V call is TRBV6-5, the J call TRBJ2-7; TRBD2 aligns across 15 bases. The CDR3 runs to 14 residues. The germline V gene has CDR1 MNHEY and CDR2 SVGAGI. V lost 6 bases, J lost 7 bases, and 4 bases stayed unmatched.

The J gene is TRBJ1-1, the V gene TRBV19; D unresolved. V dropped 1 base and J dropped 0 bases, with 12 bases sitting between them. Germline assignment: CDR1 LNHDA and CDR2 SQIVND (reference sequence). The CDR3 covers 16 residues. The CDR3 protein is CASSIGTGRMNTEAFF. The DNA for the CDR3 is TGTGCCAGTAGTATAGGCACGGGGAGAATGAACACTGAAGCTTTCTTT.

CDR3 coding DNA: TGTGCCAGCAGCTCAGATCTTGGACAGGGCACTGAAGCTTTCTTT. Protein sequence: CASSSDLGQGTEAFF. J is TRBJ1-1 and V is TRBV4-2; 8 nucleotides line up with TRBD1. CDR1 and CDR2 (germline): LGHNA, YNFKEQ. Trimming at V came to 5 bases and at J to 4 bases, leaving 9 bases not matched to a gene. CDR3 length: 15 amino acids.

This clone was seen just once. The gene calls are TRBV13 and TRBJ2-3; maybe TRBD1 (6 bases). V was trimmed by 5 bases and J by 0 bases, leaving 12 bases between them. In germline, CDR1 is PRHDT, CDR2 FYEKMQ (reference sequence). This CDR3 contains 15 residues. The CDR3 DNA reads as TGTGCCAGCAGCGCACAGGGTTTCAGCACAGATACGCAGTATTTT. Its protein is CASSAQGFSTDTQYF.

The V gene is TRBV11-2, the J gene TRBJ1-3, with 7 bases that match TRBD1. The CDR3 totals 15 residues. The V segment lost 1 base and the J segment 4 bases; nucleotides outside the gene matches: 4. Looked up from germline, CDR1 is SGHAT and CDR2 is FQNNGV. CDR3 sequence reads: CASSLGQGEGNTIYF. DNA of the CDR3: TGTGCCAGCAGCTTAGGACAGGGAGAAGGAAACACCATATATTTT.

CDR3 in DNA: TGTGCCTGGAGTGTAGGGAGGAGAGAAAAACTGTTTTTT. As protein: CAWSVGRREKLFF. This sequence joins TRBV30 and TRBJ1-4; D remains ambiguous. CDR1 and CDR2 from the germline V gene are GTSNPN and SVGIG (reference sequence). This CDR3 contains 13 residues. V lost 0 bases to trimming and J lost 8 bases, with 10 bases between them.

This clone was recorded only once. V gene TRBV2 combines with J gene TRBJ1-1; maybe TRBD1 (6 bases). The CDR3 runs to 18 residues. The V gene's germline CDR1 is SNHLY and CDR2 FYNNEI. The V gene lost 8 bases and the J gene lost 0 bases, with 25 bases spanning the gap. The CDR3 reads CASGSSRRGSSVNTEAFF. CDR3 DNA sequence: TGTGCCAGCGGTTCGTCTAGAAGGGGGTCCAGCGTGAACACTGAAGCTTTCTTT.

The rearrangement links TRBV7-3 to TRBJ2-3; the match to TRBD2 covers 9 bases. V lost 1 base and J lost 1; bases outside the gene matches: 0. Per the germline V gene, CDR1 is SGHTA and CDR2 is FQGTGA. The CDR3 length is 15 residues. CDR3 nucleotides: TGTGCCAGCAGCTTAATAGCGGGGGGCACAGATACGCAGTATTTT. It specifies CASSLIAGGTDTQYF.

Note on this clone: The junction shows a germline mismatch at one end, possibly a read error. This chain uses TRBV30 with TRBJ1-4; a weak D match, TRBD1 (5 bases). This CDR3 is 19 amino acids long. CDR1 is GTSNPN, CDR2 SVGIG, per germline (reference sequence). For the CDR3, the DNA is TGTGCCTGGAGGATAGTAGGGGATTTTGGCCTCTCAACTAATGAAAGACTGTTTTTT. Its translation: CAWRIVGDFGLSTNERLFF. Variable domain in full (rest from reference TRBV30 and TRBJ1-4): SQTIHQWPATLVQPVGSPLSLECTVEGTSNPNLYWYRQAAGRGLQLLFYSVGIGQISSEVPQNLSASRPQDRQFILSSKKLLLSDSGFYLCAWRIVGDFGLSTNERLFFGSGTQLSVL.

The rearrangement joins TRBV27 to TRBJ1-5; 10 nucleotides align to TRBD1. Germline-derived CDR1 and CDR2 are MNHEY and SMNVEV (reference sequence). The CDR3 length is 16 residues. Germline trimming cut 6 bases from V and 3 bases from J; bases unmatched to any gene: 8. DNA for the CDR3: TGTGCCAGCAGGGGTACCGGGACAGGGGACAATCAGCCCCAGCATTTT. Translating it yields CASRGTGTGDNQPQHF.

The CDR3 protein is CSVADTQGTEAFF. The CDR3 DNA is TGCAGCGTTGCGGACACACAGGGGACTGAAGCTTTCTTT. This rearrangement joins TRBV29-1 to TRBJ1-1, with TRBD1 matching over 7 bases. The ends lost 4 bases at V and 5 bases at J; junction bases unmatched: 7. The CDR3 has 13 amino acids. Germline assignment: CDR1 SQVTM and CDR2 ANQGSEA. The full variable domain, with the rest looked up from reference TRBV29-1 and TRBJ1-1, is SAVISQKPSRDICQRGTSLTIQCQVDSQVTMMFWYRQQPGQSLTLIATANQGSEATYESGFVIDKFPISRPNLTFSTLTVSNMSPEDSSIYLCSVADTQGTEAFFGQGTRLTVV.

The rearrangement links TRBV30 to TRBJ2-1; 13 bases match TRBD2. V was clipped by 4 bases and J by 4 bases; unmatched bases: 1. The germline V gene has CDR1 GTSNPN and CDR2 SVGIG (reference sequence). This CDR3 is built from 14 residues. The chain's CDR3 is CAWTGLAGYNEQFF. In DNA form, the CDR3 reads TGTGCCTGGACGGGACTAGCGGGGTACAATGAGCAGTTCTTC.